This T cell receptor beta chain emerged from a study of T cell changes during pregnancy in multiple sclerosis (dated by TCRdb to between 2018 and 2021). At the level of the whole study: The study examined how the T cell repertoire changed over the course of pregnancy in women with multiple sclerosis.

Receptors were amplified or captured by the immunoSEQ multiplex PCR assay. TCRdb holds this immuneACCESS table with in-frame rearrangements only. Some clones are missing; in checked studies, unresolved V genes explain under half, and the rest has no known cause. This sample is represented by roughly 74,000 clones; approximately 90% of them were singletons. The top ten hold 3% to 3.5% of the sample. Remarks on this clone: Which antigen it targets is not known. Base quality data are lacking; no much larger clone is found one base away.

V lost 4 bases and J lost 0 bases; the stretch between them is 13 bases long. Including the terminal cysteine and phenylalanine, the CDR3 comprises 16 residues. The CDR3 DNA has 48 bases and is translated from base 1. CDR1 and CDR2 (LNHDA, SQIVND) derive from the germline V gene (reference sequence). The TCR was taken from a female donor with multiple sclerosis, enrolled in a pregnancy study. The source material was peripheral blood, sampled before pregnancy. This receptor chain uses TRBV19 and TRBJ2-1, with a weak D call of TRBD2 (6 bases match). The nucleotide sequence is TGTGCCAGTAGTAGGTGGGGGGAAAGCTCCTACAATGAGCAGTTCTTC. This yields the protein CASSRWGESSYNEQFF.